This is a list of T cell receptor beta chains from one sample in a study of shared T cell receptors in the human thymus. Using immunoSEQ multiplex PCR, the repertoire was profiled, and TCRdb retains in-frame clones only, with some absent. The sample consists of 720,000 or so clones, 80% to 90% of them appearing once. These sequences were also reported in another study, on human thymus T cells.

Sequences were obtained from thymocytes. The receptors come from a girl under two years old with a congenital heart defect. Each CDR3 is given with its conserved first and last residue. A D gene is named only where the DNA matches it firmly.

>13|TRBV4-2|-
CASSLRAKNIQYF
>17|TRBV5-1|TRBD1
CASSPFVQGASYNEQFF
>15|TRBV6-5|-
CASSKQAPNYNEQFF
>14|TRBV6-4|-
CASSKNRFSSPLHF
>14|TRBV7-2|TRBD1
CASSLTGTGNTIYF
>16|TRBV5-4|-
CASSVGARGGTYEQYF
>17|TRBV18|TRBD2
CASSPGSGGAGTDTQYF
>15|TRBV25-1|-
CASSRYGVSTDTQYF
>15|TRBV2|TRBD1
CASTGTGEQVNEQFF
>12|TRBV6-5|TRBD1
CASRDRLHEQYF
>16|TRBV6-1|-
CASSELQTTGLYEQYF
>17|TRBV5-4|TRBD1
CASSHSPGTGTSYGYTF
>17|TRBV4-1|TRBD2
CASTNNNGTSVRNEQFF
>16|TRBV15|TRBD1
CATSRTGGGGPGELFF
>14|TRBV14|-
CASSQGHYTGELFF
>17|TRBV28|TRBD1
CASRDRNLPATANAQYF
>13|TRBV28|TRBD1
CAGQKQGAHGYTF
>17|TRBV25-1|TRBD2
CASSDRPSGPSTDTQYF
>17|TRBV5-1|TRBD2
CASTQLLAGTHTGELFF
>15|TRBV7-9|-
CASSLEQGTLYEQYF
>14|TRBV5-4|TRBD1
CASSLGDRGSPLHF
>16|TRBV7-9|TRBD1
CASSVPRDRENYGYTF
>16|TRBV4-3|TRBD1
CASSHRDSPAGNTIYF
>14|TRBV18|-
CASSPNLDKAEAFF
>15|TRBV6-1|-
CASSEAGAGDTEAFF
>11|TRBV20-1|-
CSAVLVAEAFF
>13|TRBV5-4|TRBD2
CASAGGFYNEQFF
>15|TRBV7-9|TRBD2
CASSVRDLGEGEQFF
>16|TRBV7-9|TRBD2
CASSSSGTRRAETQYF
>17|TRBV16|-
CASSPTRQGERNYGYTF